This T cell receptor (beta chain) derives from a study of blood T cell repertoires in COVID-19. As for the study in general: Samples taken during acute and convalescent COVID-19 were collected in the United States, Italy and Spain.

V gave up 9 bases and J gave up 1 base, with 12 bases separating them. This CDR3 has 13 residues. Per the germline V gene, CDR1 is ENHRY and CDR2 is SYGVKD. This clone showed up just a few times. Profiled with immunoSEQ multiplex PCR; TCRdb holds only in-frame clones, not every one. The table lists 220,000 or so clones, 82% of them singletons, with about 3.9% in the top ten. The source of this sequence is an elderly woman with acute or convalescent COVID-19. The specimen sequenced was peripheral blood. The V gene is TRBV10-3, the J gene TRBJ1-1; no firm D call. As DNA, the CDR3 is TGTGCCATGTCGCAGGAGGCGAACACTGAAGCTTTCTTT. Protein product: CAMSQEANTEAFF.